Listed below are T cell receptor beta chains from one sample, sequenced in a study of blood T cell repertoires in COVID-19. Repertoires were generated with immunoSEQ multiplex PCR, while TCRdb's copy carries only in-frame clones and drops some. The sample includes over 60,000 clones, 65% to 90% of them seen just once. Sequenced material: peripheral blood. These receptors were obtained from a man aged 45 to 65 with COVID-19, enrolled during active disease. Each CDR3 is given with its conserved first and last residue. D genes are given only for firm matches. Size is omitted from some rows. Given values are once, few, many or a class for expanded clones.

TRBV7-2	NA	TRBJ2-1	TRBD2	CASSLSGIGDEQFF	TGTGCCAGCAGCTTAAGCGGGATAGGCGATGAGCAGTTCTTC
TRBV4-1	NA	TRBJ2-1	TRBD2	CASSPGLAGYNEQFF	TGCGCCAGCAGCCCGGGACTAGCGGGTTACAATGAGCAGTTCTTC
TRBV11-2	NA	TRBJ1-2	NA	CASRLSNSLYGYTF	TGTGCCAGCAGACTTTCGAACAGTCTCTATGGCTACACCTTC
TRBV10-3	NA	TRBJ1-3	TRBD1	CAAKDRVDGNTIYF	TGTGCCGCGAAGGACAGGGTCGATGGAAACACCATATATTTT
TRBV20-1	NA	TRBJ1-3	NA	CSARDRNSGNTIYF	TGCAGTGCTCGTGACAGGAACTCTGGAAACACCATATATTTT
TRBV5-1	NA	TRBJ2-3	NA	CASSLAGGIADTQYF	TGCGCCAGCAGCTTGGCGGGCGGGATCGCAGATACGCAGTATTTT
TRBV25-1	once	TRBJ2-7	TRBD1	CASKPHGQDEQYF	TGTGCCAGCAAACCCCACGGACAGGACGAGCAGTACTTC
TRBV23-1	once	TRBJ2-7	TRBD1	CASSPHGTGNYEQYF	TGCGCCAGCAGTCCCCACGGGACAGGGAACTACGAGCAGTACTTC
TRBV15	NA	TRBJ2-5	NA	CATSREEGRSAGETQYF	TGTGCCACCAGCAGAGAGGAGGGTCGGAGCGCAGGGGAGACCCAGTACTTC
TRBV19	once	TRBJ1-1	NA	CASSLNGRLGTEAFF	TGTGCCAGTAGTCTAAATGGGAGGTTGGGAACTGAAGCTTTCTTT
TRBV7-9	NA	TRBJ2-3	NA	CASSLLTDTQYF	TGTGCCAGCAGCTTACTGACAGATACGCAGTATTTT
TRBV19	few	TRBJ1-5	NA	CASSGRTDNQPQHF	TGTGCCAGTAGCGGTCGGACAGATAATCAGCCCCAGCATTTT
TRBV6-5	NA	TRBJ2-1	TRBD1	CASSQGQGAGNEQFF	TGTGCCAGCAGCCAAGGACAGGGGGCGGGCAATGAGCAGTTCTTC
TRBV19	NA	TRBJ2-2	TRBD2	CASQTSLAGNTGELFF	TGTGCCAGTCAAACATCACTAGCGGGGAACACCGGGGAGCTGTTTTTT
TRBV2	NA	TRBJ2-3	TRBD2	CASTQYGGSLSDTQYF	TGTGCCAGCACCCAATATGGCGGGAGTCTTTCAGATACGCAGTATTTT
TRBV5-1	NA	TRBJ2-1	NA	CASSMRRTDYNEQFF	TGCGCCAGCAGCATGAGGAGGACAGACTACAATGAGCAGTTCTTC
TRBV5-1	NA	TRBJ1-1	NA	CASSLSTDKIEAFF	TGCGCCAGCAGCTTGTCTACTGACAAGATTGAAGCTTTCTTT
TRBV7-2	NA	TRBJ1-6	NA	CASSPRRQENSPLHF	TGTGCCAGCAGCCCCCGCCGACAGGAGAATTCACCCCTCCACTTT
TRBV29-1	NA	TRBJ1-1	NA	CSVGPPGNTEAFF	TGCAGCGTTGGCCCCCCAGGGAACACTGAAGCTTTCTTT